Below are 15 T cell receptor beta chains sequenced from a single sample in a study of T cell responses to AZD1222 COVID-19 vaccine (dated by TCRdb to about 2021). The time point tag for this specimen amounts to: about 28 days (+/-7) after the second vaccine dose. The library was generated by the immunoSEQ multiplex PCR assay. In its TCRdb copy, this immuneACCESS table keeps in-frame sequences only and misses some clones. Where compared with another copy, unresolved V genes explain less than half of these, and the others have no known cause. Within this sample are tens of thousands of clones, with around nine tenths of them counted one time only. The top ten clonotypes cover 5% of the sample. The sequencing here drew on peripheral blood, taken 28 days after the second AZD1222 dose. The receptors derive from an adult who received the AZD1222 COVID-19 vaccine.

The CDR3 loop reads CASSPGGVGGQPQHF. Written as DNA, the CDR3 is TGCGCCAGCAGCCCGGGGGGTGTAGGAGGTCAGCCCCAGCATTTT. The chain has TRBV5-1 and TRBJ1-5; D is perhaps TRBD1 (5 bases). CDR3 length: 15 amino acids. The V gene's germline CDR1 is SGHRS and CDR2 YFSETQ. V lost 4 bases and J 6 bases, leaving 17 bases between the germline ends.

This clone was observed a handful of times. CDR3 in DNA: TGTGCCAGCAGTACGGACTCCGCCGCTTTCTTT. As protein: CASSTDSAAFF. The chain employs TRBV3-1 (or the pseudogene TRBV3-2) and TRBJ1-1; no clear D gene. Trimming took 6 bases from V and 11 from J, leaving 13 bases between them. Germline CDR1 and CDR2: LGHDT and YNNKEL (reference sequence). The CDR3 runs to 11 residues.

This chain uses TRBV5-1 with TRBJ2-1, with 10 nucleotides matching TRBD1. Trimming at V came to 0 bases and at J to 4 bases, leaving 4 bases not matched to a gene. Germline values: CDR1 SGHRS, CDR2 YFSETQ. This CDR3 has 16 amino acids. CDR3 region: CASSLAEGQGYNEQFF. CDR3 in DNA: TGCGCCAGCAGCTTGGCCGAGGGACAGGGGTACAATGAGCAGTTCTTC.

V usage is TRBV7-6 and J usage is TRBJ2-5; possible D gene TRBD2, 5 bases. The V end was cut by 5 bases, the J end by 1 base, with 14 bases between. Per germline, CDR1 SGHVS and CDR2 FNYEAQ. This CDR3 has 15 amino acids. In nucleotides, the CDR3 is TGTGCCAGCAGCCAGAACTATCTAGCCCAAGAGACCCAGTACTTC. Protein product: CASSQNYLAQETQYF. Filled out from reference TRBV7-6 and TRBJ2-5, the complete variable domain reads GAGVSQSPRYKVTKRGQDVALRCDPISGHVSLYWYRQALGQGPEFLTYFNYEAQQDKSGLPNDRFSAERPEGSISTLTIQRTEQRDSAMYRCASSQNYLAQETQYFGPGTRLLVL.

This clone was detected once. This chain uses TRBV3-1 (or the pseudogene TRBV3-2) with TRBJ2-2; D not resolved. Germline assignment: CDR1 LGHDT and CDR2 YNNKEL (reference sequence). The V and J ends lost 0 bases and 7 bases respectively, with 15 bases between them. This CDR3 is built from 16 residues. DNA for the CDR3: TGTGCCAGCAGCCAAGAAGGCGCAAGGGTAGACGGGGAGCTGTTTTTT. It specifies CASSQEGARVDGELFF.

The CDR3 loop is CASSPRRTATNEKLFF. The CDR3 DNA sequence: TGTGCCAGTAGCCCAAGGAGAACCGCAACTAATGAAAAACTGTTTTTT. The J gene is TRBJ1-4, the V gene TRBV19; D gene ambiguous. Per the germline V gene, CDR1 is LNHDA and CDR2 is SQIVND (reference sequence). Trimming took off 6 bases at V and 0 bases at J, with 14 bases between the two ends. This CDR3 is built from 16 residues.

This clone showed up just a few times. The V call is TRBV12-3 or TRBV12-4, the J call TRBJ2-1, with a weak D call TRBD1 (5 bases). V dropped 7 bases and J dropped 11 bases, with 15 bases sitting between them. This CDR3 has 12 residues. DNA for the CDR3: TGTGCCAGCACCCTAACCCAGGGCAAGCAGTTCTTC. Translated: CASTLTQGKQFF.

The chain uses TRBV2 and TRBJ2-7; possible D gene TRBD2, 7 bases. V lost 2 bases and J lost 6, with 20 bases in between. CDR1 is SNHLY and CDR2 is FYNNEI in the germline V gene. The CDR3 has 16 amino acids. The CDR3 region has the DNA TGTGCCAGCAGTGAACGGGGATCGGGGGGCGCATCCGAGCAGTACTTC. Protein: CASSERGSGGASEQYF. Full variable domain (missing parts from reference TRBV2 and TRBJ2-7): EPEVTQTPSHQVTQMGQEVILRCVPISNHLYFYWYRQILGQKVEFLVSFYNNEISEKSEIFDDQFSVERPDGSNFTLKIRSTKLEDSAMYFCASSERGSGGASEQYFGPGTRLTVT.

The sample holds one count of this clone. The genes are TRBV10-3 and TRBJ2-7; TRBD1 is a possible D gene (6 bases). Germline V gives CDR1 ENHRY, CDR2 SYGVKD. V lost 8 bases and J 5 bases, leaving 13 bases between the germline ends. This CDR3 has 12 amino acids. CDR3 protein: CAIADRTDEQYF. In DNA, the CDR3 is TGTGCCATCGCTGACAGGACGGACGAGCAGTACTTC.

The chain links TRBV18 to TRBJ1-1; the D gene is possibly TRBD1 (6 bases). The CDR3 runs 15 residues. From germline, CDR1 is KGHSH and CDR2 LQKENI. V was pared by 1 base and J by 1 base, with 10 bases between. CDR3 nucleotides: TGTGCCAGCTCACCACAATGGACAGAGAACACTGAAGCTTTCTTT. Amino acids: CASSPQWTENTEAFF.

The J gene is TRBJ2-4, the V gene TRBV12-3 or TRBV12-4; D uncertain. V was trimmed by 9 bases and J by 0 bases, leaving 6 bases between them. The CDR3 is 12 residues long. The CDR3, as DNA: TGTGCCAGTAGGCTAGCCAAAAACATTCAGTACTTC. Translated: CASRLAKNIQYF.

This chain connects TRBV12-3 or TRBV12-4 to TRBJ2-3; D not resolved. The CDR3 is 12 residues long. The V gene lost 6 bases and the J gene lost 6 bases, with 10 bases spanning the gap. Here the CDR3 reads CASSSVRDTQYF. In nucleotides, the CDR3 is TGTGCCAGCAGCTCCGTGAGGGATACGCAGTATTTT.

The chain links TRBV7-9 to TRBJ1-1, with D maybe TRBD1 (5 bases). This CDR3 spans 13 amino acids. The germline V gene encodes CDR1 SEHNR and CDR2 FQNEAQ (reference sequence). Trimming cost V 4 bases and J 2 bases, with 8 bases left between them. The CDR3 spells CASSSQVNTEAFF. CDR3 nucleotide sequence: TGTGCCAGCAGCTCACAGGTCAACACTGAAGCTTTCTTT. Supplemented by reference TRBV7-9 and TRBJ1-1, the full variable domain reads DTGVSQNPRHKITKRGQNVTFRCDPISEHNRLYWYRQTLGQGPEFLTYFQNEAQLEKSRLLSDRFSAERPKGSFSTLEIQRTEQGDSAMYLCASSSQVNTEAFFGQGTRLTVV.

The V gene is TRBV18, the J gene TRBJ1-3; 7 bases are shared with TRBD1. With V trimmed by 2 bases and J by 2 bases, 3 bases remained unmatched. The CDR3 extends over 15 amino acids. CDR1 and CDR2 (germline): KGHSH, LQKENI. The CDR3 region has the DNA TGTGCCAGCTCACCAACCCAGGGGGCTGGAAACACCATATATTTT. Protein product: CASSPTQGAGNTIYF.

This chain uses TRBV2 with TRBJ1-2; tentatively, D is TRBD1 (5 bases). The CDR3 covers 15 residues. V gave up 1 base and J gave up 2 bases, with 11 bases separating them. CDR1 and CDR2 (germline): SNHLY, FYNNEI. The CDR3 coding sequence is TGTGCCAGCAGTGAAGGAGCAGGGACGAACTATGGCTACACCTTC. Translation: CASSEGAGTNYGYTF.